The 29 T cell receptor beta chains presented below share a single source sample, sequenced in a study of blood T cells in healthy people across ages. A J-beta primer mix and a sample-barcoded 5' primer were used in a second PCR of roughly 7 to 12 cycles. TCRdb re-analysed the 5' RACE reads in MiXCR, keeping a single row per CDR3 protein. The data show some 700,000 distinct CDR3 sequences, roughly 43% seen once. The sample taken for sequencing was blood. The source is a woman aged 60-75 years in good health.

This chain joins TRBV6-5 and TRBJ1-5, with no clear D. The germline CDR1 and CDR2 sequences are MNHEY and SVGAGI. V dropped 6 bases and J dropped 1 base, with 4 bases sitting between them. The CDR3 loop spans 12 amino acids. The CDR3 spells CASRKSNQPQHF. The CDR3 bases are TGTGCCAGCAGAAAGAGCAATCAGCCCCAGCATTTT.

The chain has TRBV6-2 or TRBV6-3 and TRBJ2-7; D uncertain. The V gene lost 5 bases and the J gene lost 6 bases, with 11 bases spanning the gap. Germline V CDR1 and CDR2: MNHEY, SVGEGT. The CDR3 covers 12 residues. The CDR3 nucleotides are TGTGCCAGCAGTAAGATTATCACCGAGCAGTACTTC. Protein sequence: CASSKIITEQYF.

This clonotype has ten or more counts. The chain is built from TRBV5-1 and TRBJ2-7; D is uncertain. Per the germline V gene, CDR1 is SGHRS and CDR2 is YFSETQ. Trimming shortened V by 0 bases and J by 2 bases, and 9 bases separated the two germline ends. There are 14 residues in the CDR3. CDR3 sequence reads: CASSLEVTAYEQYF. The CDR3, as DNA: TGCGCCAGCAGCTTGGAGGTCACCGCCTACGAGCAGTACTTC.

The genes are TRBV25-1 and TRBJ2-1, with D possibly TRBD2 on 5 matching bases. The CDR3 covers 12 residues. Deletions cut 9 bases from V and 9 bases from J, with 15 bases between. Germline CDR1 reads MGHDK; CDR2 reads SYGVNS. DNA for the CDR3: TGTGCCAGTCGCTCCGAGGGTTGTGAGCAGTTCTTC. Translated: CASRSEGCEQFF.

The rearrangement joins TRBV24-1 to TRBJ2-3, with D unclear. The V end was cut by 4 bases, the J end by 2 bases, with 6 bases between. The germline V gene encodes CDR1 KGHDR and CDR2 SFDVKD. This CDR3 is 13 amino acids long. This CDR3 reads CATSEVITDTQYF. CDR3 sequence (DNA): TGTGCCACCAGTGAGGTCATCACAGATACGCAGTATTTT.

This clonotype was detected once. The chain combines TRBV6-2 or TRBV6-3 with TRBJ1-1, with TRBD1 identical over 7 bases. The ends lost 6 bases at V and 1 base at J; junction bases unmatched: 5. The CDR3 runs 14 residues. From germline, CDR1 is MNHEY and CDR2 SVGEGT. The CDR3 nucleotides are TGTGCCAGCAGCCCTTACAGGGGGAACACTGAAGCTTTCTTT. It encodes CASSPYRGNTEAFF.

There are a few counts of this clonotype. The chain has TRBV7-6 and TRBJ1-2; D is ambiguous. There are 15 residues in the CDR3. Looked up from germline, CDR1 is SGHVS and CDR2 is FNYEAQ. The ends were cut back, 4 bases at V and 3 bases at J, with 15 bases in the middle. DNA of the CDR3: TGTGCCAGCAGCTCCCTGGGCCAAGACTACTATGGCTACACCTTC. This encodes CASSSLGQDYYGYTF.

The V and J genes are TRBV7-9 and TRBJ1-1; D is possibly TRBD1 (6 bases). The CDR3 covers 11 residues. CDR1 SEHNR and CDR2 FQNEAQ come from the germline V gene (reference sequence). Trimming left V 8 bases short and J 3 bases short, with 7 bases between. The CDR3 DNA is TGTGCCAGCGGGGGCTACACTGAAGCTTTCTTT. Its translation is CASGGYTEAFF.

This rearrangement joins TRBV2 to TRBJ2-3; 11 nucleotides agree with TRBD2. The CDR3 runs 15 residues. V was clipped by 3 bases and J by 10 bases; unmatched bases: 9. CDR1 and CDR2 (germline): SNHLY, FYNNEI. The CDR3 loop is CASSDGTSGATAQYF. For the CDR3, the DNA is TGTGCCAGCAGTGACGGGACTAGCGGTGCCACGGCGCAGTATTTT.

CDR3: CASSLNILGRSYEQYF. The CDR3 nucleotides are TGTGCCAGCAGCCTTAATATCCTCGGGCGTTCCTACGAGCAGTACTTC. This chain uses TRBV13 with TRBJ2-7; D not resolved. From germline, CDR1 is PRHDT and CDR2 FYEKMQ (reference sequence). Trimming shortened V by 5 bases and J by 1 base, and 18 bases separated the two germline ends. This CDR3 comprises 16 residues.

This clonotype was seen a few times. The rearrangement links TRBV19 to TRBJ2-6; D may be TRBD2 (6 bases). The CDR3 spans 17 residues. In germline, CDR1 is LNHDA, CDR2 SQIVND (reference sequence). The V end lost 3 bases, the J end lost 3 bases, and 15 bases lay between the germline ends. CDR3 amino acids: CASSISAGANGANVLTF. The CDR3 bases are TGTGCCAGTAGTATTTCAGCGGGTGCCAATGGGGCCAACGTCCTGACTTTC.

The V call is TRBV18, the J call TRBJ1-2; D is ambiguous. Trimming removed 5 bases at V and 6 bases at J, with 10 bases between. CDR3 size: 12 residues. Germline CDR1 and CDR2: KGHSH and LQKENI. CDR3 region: CASSVALNGYTF. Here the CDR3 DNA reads TGTGCCAGCTCAGTTGCACTGAATGGCTACACCTTC.

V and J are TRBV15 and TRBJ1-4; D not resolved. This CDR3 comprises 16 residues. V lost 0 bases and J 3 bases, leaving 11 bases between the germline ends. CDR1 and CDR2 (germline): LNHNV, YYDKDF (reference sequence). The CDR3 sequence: CATSRDARAANEKLFF. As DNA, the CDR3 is TGTGCCACCAGCAGAGATGCGAGGGCAGCTAATGAAAAACTGTTTTTT. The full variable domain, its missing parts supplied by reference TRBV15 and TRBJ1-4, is DAMVIQNPRYQVTQFGKPVTLSCSQTLNHNVMYWYQQKSSQAPKLLFHYYDKDFNNEADTPDNFQSRRPNTSFCFLDIRSPGLGDTAMYLCATSRDARAANEKLFFGSGTQLSVL.

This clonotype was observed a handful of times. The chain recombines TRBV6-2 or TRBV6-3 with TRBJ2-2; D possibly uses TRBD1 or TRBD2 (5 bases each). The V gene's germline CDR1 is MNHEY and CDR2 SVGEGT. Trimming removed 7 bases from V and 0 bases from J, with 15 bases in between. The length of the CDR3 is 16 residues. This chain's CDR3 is CASKRGQGSNTGELFF. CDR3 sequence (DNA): TGTGCCAGCAAACGAGGGCAGGGATCGAACACCGGGGAGCTGTTTTTT.

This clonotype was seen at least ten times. Written as DNA, the CDR3 is TGCGCCAGCAGCCAAGGAAAGAGAAATGAGCAGTTCTTC. Its protein is CASSQGKRNEQFF. The chain couples TRBV4-1 to TRBJ2-1; D gene unclear. V lost 1 base and J lost 7, with 8 bases in between. Germline-derived CDR1 and CDR2 are MGHRA and YSYEKL. This CDR3 has 13 residues.

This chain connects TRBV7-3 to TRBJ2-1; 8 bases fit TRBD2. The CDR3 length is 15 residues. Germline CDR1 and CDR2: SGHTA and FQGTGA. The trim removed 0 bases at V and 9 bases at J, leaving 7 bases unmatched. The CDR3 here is CASSLTSGGPTEQFF. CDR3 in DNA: TGTGCCAGCAGCTTAACCAGCGGGGGTCCCACTGAGCAGTTCTTC.

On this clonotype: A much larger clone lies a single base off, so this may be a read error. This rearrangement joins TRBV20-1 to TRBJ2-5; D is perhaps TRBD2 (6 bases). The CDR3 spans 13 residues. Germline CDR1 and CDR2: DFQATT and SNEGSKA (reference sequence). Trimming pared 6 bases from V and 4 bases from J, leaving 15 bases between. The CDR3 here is CSAKTLGRETQYF. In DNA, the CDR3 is TGCAGTGCCAAGACCCTCGGGAGAGAGACCCAGTACTTC.

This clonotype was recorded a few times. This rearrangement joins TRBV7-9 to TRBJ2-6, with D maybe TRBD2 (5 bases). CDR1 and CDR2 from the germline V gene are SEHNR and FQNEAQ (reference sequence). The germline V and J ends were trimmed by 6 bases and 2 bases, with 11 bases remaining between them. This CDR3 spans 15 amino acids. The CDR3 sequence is CASSSLAPGANVLTF. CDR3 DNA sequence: TGTGCCAGCAGTTCCCTAGCTCCTGGGGCCAACGTCCTGACTTTC.

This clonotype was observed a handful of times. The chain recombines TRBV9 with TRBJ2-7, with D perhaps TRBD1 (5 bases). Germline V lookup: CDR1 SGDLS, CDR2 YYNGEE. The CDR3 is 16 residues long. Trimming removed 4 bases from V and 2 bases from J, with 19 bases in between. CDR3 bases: TGTGCCAGCAGCCCGAATACAGGTATATCTGCCTACGAGCAGTACTTC. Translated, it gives CASSPNTGISAYEQYF. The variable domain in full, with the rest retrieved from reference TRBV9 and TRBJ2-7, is DSGVTQTPKHLITATGQRVTLRCSPRSGDLSVYWYQQSLDQGLQFLIQYYNGEERAKGNILERFSAQQFPDLHSELNLSSLELGDSALYFCASSPNTGISAYEQYFGPGTRLTVT.

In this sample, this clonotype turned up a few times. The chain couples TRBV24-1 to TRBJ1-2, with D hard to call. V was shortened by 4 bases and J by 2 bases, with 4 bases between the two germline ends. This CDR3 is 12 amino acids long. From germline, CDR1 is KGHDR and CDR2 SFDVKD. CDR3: CATSDRNYGYTF. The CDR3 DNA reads TGTGCCACCAGTGACAGAAACTATGGCTACACCTTC.

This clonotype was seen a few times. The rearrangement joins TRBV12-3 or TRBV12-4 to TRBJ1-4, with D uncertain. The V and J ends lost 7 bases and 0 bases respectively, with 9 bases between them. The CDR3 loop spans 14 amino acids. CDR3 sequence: CASTRGATNEKLFF. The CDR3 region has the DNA TGTGCCAGCACCAGAGGAGCAACTAATGAAAAACTGTTTTTT.

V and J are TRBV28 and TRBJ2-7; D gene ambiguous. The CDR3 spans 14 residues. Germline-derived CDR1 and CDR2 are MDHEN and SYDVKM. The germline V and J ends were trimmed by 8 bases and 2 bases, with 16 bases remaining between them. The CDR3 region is CASGRTVVPYEQYF. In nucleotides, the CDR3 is TGTGCCAGCGGCAGGACGGTCGTTCCCTACGAGCAGTACTTC. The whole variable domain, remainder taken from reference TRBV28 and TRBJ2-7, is DVKVTQSSRYLVKRTGEKVFLECVQDMDHENMFWYRQDPGLGLRLIYFSYDVKMKEKGDIPEGYSVSREKKERFSLILESASTNQTSMYLCASGRTVVPYEQYFGPGTRLTVT.

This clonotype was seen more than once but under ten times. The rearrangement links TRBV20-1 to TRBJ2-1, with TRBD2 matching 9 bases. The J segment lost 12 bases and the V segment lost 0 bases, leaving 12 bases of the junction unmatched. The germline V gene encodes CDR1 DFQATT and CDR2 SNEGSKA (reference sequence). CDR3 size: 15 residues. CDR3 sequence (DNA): TGCAGTGCTAGAGATTTAGCGGGGGAGCCGTTTGGGCAGTTCTTC. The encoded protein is CSARDLAGEPFGQFF.

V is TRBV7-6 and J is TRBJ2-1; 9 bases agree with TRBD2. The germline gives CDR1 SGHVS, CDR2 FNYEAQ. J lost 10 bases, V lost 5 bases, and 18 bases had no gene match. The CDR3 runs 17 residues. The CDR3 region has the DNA TGTGCCAGCAGCCCGGGACTAGCAAAGGGGGTCTCCTACGAGCAGTTCTTC. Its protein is CASSPGLAKGVSYEQFF.

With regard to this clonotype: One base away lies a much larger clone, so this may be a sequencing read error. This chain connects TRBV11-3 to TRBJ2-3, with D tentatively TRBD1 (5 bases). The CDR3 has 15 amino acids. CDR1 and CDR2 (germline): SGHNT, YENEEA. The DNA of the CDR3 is TGTGTCAGCAGCTTAGGGGCAGGAGAAACAGATACGCAGTATTTT. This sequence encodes CVSSLGAGETDTQYF.

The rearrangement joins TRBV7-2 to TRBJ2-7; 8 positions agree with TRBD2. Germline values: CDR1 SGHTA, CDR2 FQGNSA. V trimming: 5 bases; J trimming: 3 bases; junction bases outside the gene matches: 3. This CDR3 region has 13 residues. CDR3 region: CASSRGGDYEQYF. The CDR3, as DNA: TGTGCCAGCAGCCGGGGGGGGGACTACGAGCAGTACTTC.

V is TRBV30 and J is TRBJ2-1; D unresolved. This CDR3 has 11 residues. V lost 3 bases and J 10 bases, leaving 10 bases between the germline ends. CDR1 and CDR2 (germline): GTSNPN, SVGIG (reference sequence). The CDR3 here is CAWRAIHEQFF. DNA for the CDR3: TGTGCCTGGAGGGCCATACACGAGCAGTTCTTC.

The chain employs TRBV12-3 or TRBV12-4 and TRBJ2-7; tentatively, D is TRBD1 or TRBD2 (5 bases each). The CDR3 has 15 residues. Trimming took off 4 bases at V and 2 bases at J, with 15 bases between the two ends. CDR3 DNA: TGTGCCAGCAGTTACTCCAGGGAGTTTCCCTACGAGCAGTACTTC. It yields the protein CASSYSREFPYEQYF.

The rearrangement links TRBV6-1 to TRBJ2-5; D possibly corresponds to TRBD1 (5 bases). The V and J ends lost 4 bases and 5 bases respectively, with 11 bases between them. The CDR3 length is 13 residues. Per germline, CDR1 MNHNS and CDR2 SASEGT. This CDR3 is CASSAAGWETQYF. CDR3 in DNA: TGTGCCAGCAGTGCGGCAGGGTGGGAGACCCAGTACTTC.